These T cell receptor beta chains were read from a single sample in a study of cytomegalovirus exposure and HLA in healthy donors. The assay was immunoSEQ multiplex PCR, and TCRdb's table has in-frame clones only and misses some. The sample has roughly 200,000 clones; approximately 82% are singletons. The sample comprised PBMCs. Receptors originate from a man in his forties in good health and CMV-seropositive. Both conserved end residues are part of each CDR3. The D gene is left open where the match is weak. Some rows mark clone size as missing; the rest say once, few, many or name a class of expanded clone.

V gene	clone size	D gene	J gene	CDR3 DNA	CDR3 protein
TRBV19	.	TRBD1	TRBJ2-2	TGTGCCACCTTGGGACAGGGGACAAACACCGGGGAGCTGTTTTTT	CATLGQGTNTGELFF
TRBV10-3	few	TRBD1	TRBJ2-3	TGTGCCACCCACCCGGGACAGCAAGGCACAGATACGCAGTATTTT	CATHPGQQGTDTQYF
TRBV2	few	TRBD2	TRBJ2-7	TGTGCCAGCAGTGGGCCCCGGGGACAGCGACTAGCGGGAACCTACGAGCAGTACTTC	CASSGPRGQRLAGTYEQYF
TRBV6-1	.	.	TRBJ1-3	TGTGCCAGCAGTGATATTAACTCTGGAAACACCATATATTTT	CASSDINSGNTIYF
TRBV30	.	.	TRBJ2-3	TGTGCCTGGAGTGTAACTGCGGGAACAGATACGCAGTATTTT	CAWSVTAGTDTQYF
TRBV5-1	once	TRBD1	TRBJ1-2	TGCGCCAGCAGACCCGGGACAGGGGATGGCTACACCTTC	CASRPGTGDGYTF
TRBV5-1	.	TRBD2	TRBJ2-3	TGCGCCAGCAGCTTGGCGGTAGCGGGATTCACAGATACGCAGTATTTT	CASSLAVAGFTDTQYF
TRBV7-9	few	.	TRBJ2-2	TGTGCCAGCAGCCTCGGTGTGGCCGGGGAGCTGTTTTTT	CASSLGVAGELFF
TRBV11-2	few	.	TRBJ1-2	TGTGCCAGCGGCTCGAGTGGGGGCCACTATGGCTACACCTTC	CASGSSGGHYGYTF
TRBV4-2	.	.	TRBJ2-5	TGTGCCAGCAGCCAAGGCGAGGGAGGCCAAGAGACCCAGTACTTC	CASSQGEGGQETQYF
TRBV7-3	once	.	TRBJ1-1	TGTGCCAGCAGCTTAGGCAGGGGGAACACTGAAGCTTTCTTT	CASSLGRGNTEAFF
TRBV7-3	.	TRBD1	TRBJ2-3	TGTGCCAGCAGCCCCCGACAGGGCCGCACAGATACGCAGTATTTT	CASSPRQGRTDTQYF
TRBV2	.	TRBD2	TRBJ2-3	TGTGCCAGCAGTTCCCCTAGCGGGAGGGCGGAAGATACGCAGTATTTT	CASSSPSGRAEDTQYF
TRBV7-9	.	.	TRBJ1-1	TGTGCCAGCAGCTTAGAAGCAGGGAACACTGAAGCTTTCTTT	CASSLEAGNTEAFF
TRBV19	few	.	TRBJ1-1	TGTGCCAGTAGTACTCCCGGGAGCCGCATTGAAGCTTTCTTT	CASSTPGSRIEAFF
TRBV2	.	TRBD2	TRBJ2-5	TGTGCCAGCAGTGGGACTAGCGGGAGACAGACCCAGTACTTC	CASSGTSGRQTQYF
TRBV6-1	once	TRBD1	TRBJ1-5	TGTGCCAGCAGTAAGGGACAGGTACCGCCCCAGCATTTT	CASSKGQVPPQHF